The 16 T cell receptor beta chains in this list originate from one sample, sequenced in a study of shared clonotypes between healthy human individuals. Profiling relied on immunoSEQ multiplex PCR, and the TCRdb table lists in-frame clones only, not all of them. This sample has about 1.4 million clones, with over 95% found just once. Sequenced input: naive CD4+ T cells sorted from blood. The subset denotes: CD45RA+ positively selected. The receptors shown here come from a man younger than 45 in good health.

V usage is TRBV7-6 and J usage is TRBJ2-5, with D perhaps TRBD1 or TRBD2 (6 bases each). With 0 bases removed from V and 7 bases from J, the gap between germline ends came to 27 bases. Germline V gene lookup returns CDR1 SGHVS and CDR2 FNYEAQ. The CDR3 extends over 19 amino acids. The CDR3 DNA reads TGTGCCAGCAGCTTAGCGCCCTCGGCTGCGACGAGGGGGGCCGGGACCCAGTACTTC. It encodes CASSLAPSAATRGAGTQYF.

The V gene is TRBV2, the J gene TRBJ2-4, with TRBD1 identical over 8 bases. CDR1 is SNHLY, CDR2 FYNNEI, per germline. The V and J ends lost 3 bases and 8 bases, in that order; junction bases with no gene match: 0. The CDR3 extends over 12 amino acids. The CDR3 nucleotides are TGTGCCAGCAGTGAGGGACAGGACATTCAGTACTTC. Residues: CASSEGQDIQYF. The whole variable domain, remainder taken from reference TRBV2 and TRBJ2-4, is EPEVTQTPSHQVTQMGQEVILRCVPISNHLYFYWYRQILGQKVEFLVSFYNNEISEKSEIFDDQFSVERPDGSNFTLKIRSTKLEDSAMYFCASSEGQDIQYFGAGTRLSVL.

The chain recombines TRBV5-1 with TRBJ2-5, with TRBD1 matching 7 bases. Germline values: CDR1 SGHRS, CDR2 YFSETQ. CDR3 length: 15 amino acids. Losses at the gene ends were 0 bases for V and 2 bases for J; bases not matched to a gene: 4. CDR3 DNA sequence: TGCGCCAGCAGCTTGGGCCCACAGGGGCAAGAGACCCAGTACTTC. Protein product: CASSLGPQGQETQYF.

As for this clone: Other DNA sequences in the same sample also yield this CDR3. The chain couples TRBV6-5 to TRBJ1-1; D unresolved. This CDR3 comprises 13 residues. Trimming left V 2 bases short and J 1 base short, with 5 bases between. Germline V lookup: CDR1 MNHEY, CDR2 SVGAGI. As DNA, the CDR3 is TGTGCCAGCAGTTACGACCGGAACACTGAAGCTTTCTTT. Translated: CASSYDRNTEAFF.

CDR3 sequence reads: CATLPGLSGANVLTF. The CDR3 DNA follows: TGTGCCACCCTCCCGGGTCTCTCTGGGGCCAACGTCCTGACTTTC. The chain employs TRBV11-2 and TRBJ2-6; D unclear. V lost 10 bases and J 0 bases, leaving 13 bases between the germline ends. CDR1 and CDR2 from the germline V gene are SGHAT and FQNNGV. The CDR3 is 15 amino acids.

CDR3 nucleotides: TGTGCCAGCAGCACCACAGGGAGGGGGCTGGCTAATGAAAAACTGTTTTTT. This codes for CASSTTGRGLANEKLFF. This rearrangement joins TRBV5-4 to TRBJ1-4, with 7 bases fitting TRBD1. CDR1 is SGHNT and CDR2 is YYREEE in the germline V gene (reference sequence). The CDR3 is 17 residues long. V dropped 4 bases and J dropped 3; count of bases not matched to a gene: 12.

The chain couples TRBV5-5 to TRBJ2-7; D is possibly TRBD2 (6 bases). V was cut by 0 bases and J by 5 bases, with 15 bases left in between. The V gene's germline CDR1 is SGHKS and CDR2 YYEKEE (reference sequence). This CDR3 contains 15 residues. The CDR3 sequence is CASSLASSGTNEQYF. Here the CDR3 DNA reads TGTGCCAGCAGCTTGGCGAGTAGCGGCACCAACGAGCAGTACTTC. The full variable domain, rest sourced from reference TRBV5-5 and TRBJ2-7, is DAGVTQSPTHLIKTRGQQVTLRCSPISGHKSVSWYQQVLGQGPQFIFQYYEKEERGRGNFPDRFSARQFPNYSSELNVNALLLGDSALYLCASSLASSGTNEQYFGPGTRLTVT.

This chain connects TRBV6-5 to TRBJ2-7; 9 nucleotides align to TRBD1. V dropped 7 bases and J dropped 3; count of bases not matched to a gene: 10. Germline CDR1 MNHEY, CDR2 SVGAGI. There are 15 residues in the CDR3. The chain's CDR3 is CASKYTGTGNYEQYF. The CDR3, as DNA: TGTGCCAGCAAGTACACCGGGACAGGGAACTACGAGCAGTACTTC.

CDR3 in amino acids: CASSLRGLRGEQFF. The CDR3 DNA reads as TGTGCCAGCAGCCTCAGGGGGCTGAGGGGTGAGCAGTTCTTC. The rearrangement joins TRBV5-5 to TRBJ2-1; 8 nucleotides align to TRBD1. From germline, CDR1 is SGHKS and CDR2 YYEKEE (reference sequence). The CDR3 spans 14 residues. The V and J ends lost 4 bases and 9 bases, in that order; junction bases with no gene match: 9.

The chain combines TRBV5-8 with TRBJ2-4, with TRBD1 as a possible D gene (6 bases). The germline V gene encodes CDR1 SGHTS and CDR2 YDEGEE. The CDR3 covers 14 residues. The V gene lost 6 bases and the J gene lost 6 bases, with 16 bases spanning the gap. CDR3 coding DNA: TGTGCCAGCACACTACAGGGCAGATTAAACATTCAGTACTTC. Protein product: CASTLQGRLNIQYF.

The V gene is TRBV7-9, the J gene TRBJ1-2, with a weak D call TRBD1 (5 bases). V lost 5 bases to trimming and J lost 3 bases, with 22 bases between them. The CDR3 length is 17 residues. Germline CDR1 and CDR2: SEHNR and FQNEAQ (reference sequence). The CDR3 DNA is TGTGCCAGCAGCCCACCACCGCACAGGACCGGTGACTATGGCTACACCTTC. This encodes CASSPPPHRTGDYGYTF.

A note on this clone: The identical CDR3 is also encoded by other nucleotide sequences in the sample. The V call is TRBV7-2, the J call TRBJ1-1; D call uncertain. With 1 base removed from V and 1 base from J, the gap between germline ends came to 7 bases. CDR1 is SGHTA and CDR2 is FQGNSA in the germline V gene. The CDR3 sequence is 14 residues long. This CDR3 is CASSLVAGNTEAFF. In DNA form, the CDR3 reads TGTGCCAGCAGCTTAGTGGCAGGGAACACTGAAGCTTTCTTT.

The chain uses TRBV6-6 and TRBJ2-5; a possible D gene is TRBD2 (5 bases). Looked up from germline, CDR1 is MNHNY and CDR2 is SVGAGI (reference sequence). There are 16 residues in the CDR3. V was shortened by 8 bases and J by 5 bases, with 24 bases between the two germline ends. The CDR3 coding sequence is TGTGCCAGCCACGTCGGACCCGAGGGCCGCGGGGAGACCCAGTACTTC. Protein sequence: CASHVGPEGRGETQYF.

CDR3 sequence (DNA): TGCGCCAGCAGCCATGGACAGGGGATTATGGGCTACACCTTC. Its protein product is CASSHGQGIMGYTF. The V call is TRBV5-1, the J call TRBJ1-2; the match to TRBD1 covers 9 bases. CDR3 length: 14 residues. The trim removed 4 bases at V and 8 bases at J, leaving 9 bases unmatched. Germline lookup yields CDR1 SGHRS and CDR2 YFSETQ.

This chain joins TRBV4-2 and TRBJ1-1; D ambiguous. V was trimmed by 0 bases and J by 0 bases, leaving 11 bases between them. The length of the CDR3 is 16 residues. Germline loops: CDR1 LGHNA, CDR2 YNFKEQ. The DNA for the CDR3 is TGTGCCAGCAGCCAAGATAACAGACTACTGAACACTGAAGCTTTCTTT. Protein product: CASSQDNRLLNTEAFF.

The rearrangement joins TRBV29-1 to TRBJ2-5; 9 nucleotides align to TRBD2. Germline CDR1 and CDR2: SQVTM and ANQGSEA. V gave up 5 bases and J gave up 5 bases; unmatched junction bases: 9. The CDR3 totals 14 residues. The CDR3 DNA follows: TGCAGCGTTAAATTACTAGCGGGCTCTGAGACCCAGTACTTC. Its protein is CSVKLLAGSETQYF.